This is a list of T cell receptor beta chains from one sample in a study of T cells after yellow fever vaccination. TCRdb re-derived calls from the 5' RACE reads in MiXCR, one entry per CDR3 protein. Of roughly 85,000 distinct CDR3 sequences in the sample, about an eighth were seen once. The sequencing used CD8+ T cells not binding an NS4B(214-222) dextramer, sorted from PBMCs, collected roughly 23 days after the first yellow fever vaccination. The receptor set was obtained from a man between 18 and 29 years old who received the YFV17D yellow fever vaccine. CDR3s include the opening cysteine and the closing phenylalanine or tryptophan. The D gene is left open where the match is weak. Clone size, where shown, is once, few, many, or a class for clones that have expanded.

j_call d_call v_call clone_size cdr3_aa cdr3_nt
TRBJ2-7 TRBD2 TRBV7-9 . CASSLALSGDHEQYF TGTGCCAGCAGCTTAGCGCTCAGCGGGGACCACGAGCAGTACTTC
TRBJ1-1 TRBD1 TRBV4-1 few CASTMQGVPEAFF TGCGCCAGCACCATGCAGGGGGTTCCTGAAGCTTTCTTT
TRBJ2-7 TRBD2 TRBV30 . CAWSEVAGGLRPLGEQYF TGTGCCTGGAGTGAGGTCGCGGGGGGTCTCAGACCCTTAGGCGAGCAGTACTTC
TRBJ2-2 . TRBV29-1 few CSVEGAGADTGELFF TGCAGCGTTGAAGGGGCGGGGGCGGACACCGGGGAGCTGTTTTTT
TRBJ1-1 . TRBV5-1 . CASSGGYGQTQAFF TGCGCCAGCAGCGGGGGGTACGGACAGACCCAAGCTTTCTTT
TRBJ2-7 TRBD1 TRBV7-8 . CVSSRRDRGTSYEQYF TGTGTCAGCAGCAGGAGGGACAGGGGGACCTCCTACGAGCAGTACTTC
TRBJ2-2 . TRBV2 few CASSEASPGLVTGELFF TGTGCCAGCAGTGAAGCGAGCCCAGGACTCGTCACCGGGGAGCTGTTTTTT
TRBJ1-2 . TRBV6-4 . CASSDRRGRWRSGYTF TGTGCCAGCAGTGACCGAAGGGGCCGATGGAGGAGTGGCTACACCTTC
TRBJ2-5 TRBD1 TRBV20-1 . CSASSRRTGVLETQYF TGCAGTGCTTCTTCGCGTCGGACAGGGGTGTTAGAGACCCAGTACTTC
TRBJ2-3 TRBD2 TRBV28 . CASSPLAGDTDTQYF TGTGCCAGCAGTCCCTTAGCGGGAGACACAGATACGCAGTATTTT
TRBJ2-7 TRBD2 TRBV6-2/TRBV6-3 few CASRTTSGGYEQYF TGTGCCAGCAGAACGACTAGCGGGGGGTACGAGCAGTACTTC
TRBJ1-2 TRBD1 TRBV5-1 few CASSLIGTANYGYTF TGCGCCAGCAGCTTGATCGGGACAGCTAACTATGGCTACACCTTC
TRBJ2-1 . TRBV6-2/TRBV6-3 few CASSYFSGPPYNEQFF TGTGCCAGCAGTTACTTCTCGGGGCCCCCTTACAATGAGCAGTTCTTC
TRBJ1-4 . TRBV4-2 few CASSQDLGRGGEKLFF TGTGCCAGCAGCCAAGATTTGGGCAGGGGTGGTGAAAAACTGTTTTTT
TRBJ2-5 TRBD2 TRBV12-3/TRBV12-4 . CASSLEASGGLGETQYF TGTGCCAGCAGTTTAGAGGCTAGCGGGGGCTTGGGGGAGACCCAGTACTTC
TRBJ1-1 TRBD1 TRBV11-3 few CASSAGTGVTEAFF TGTGCCAGCAGCGCTGGGACAGGGGTTACGGAAGCTTTCTTT